The present entry profiles one T cell receptor beta chain with its context. The sample originates from a study of identical twins. TCRdb processed the 5' RACE reads anew with MiXCR; each CDR3 protein has one entry. This table has some 1,600,000 distinct CDR3 sequences, around 29% appearing once. Sequencing was carried out using cord blood. The TCR comes from a newborn girl in good health.

Here the CDR3 reads CASSLVGTQLSGANVLTF. In nucleotides, the CDR3 is TGTGCCAGCAGCTTAGTAGGGACGCAACTCTCTGGGGCCAACGTCCTGACTTTC. The J gene is TRBJ2-6, the V gene TRBV11-1; either TRBD1 or TRBD2 may fit D (5 bases each). V lost 1 base, J lost 0 bases, and 13 bases lay in between. From germline, CDR1 is SGHAT and CDR2 FQDESV (reference sequence). This CDR3 contains 18 residues.